Listed below are T cell receptor beta chains from one sample, sequenced in a study of blood T cells in healthy people across ages. TCRdb processed the 5' RACE reads anew with MiXCR; each CDR3 protein has one entry. The sample lists about 1.6 million distinct CDR3 sequences, about 35% occurring once. The material sequenced was blood. The receptors here all came from a woman in her twenties or thirties in good health. Each CDR3 is given without its conserved first and last residue. The D gene is left open where the match is weak.

D	V	CDR3
NA	TRBV4-1	ASSQVGVATEAF
TRBD2	TRBV4-1	ASSLEALAGGPSDTQY
NA	TRBV7-9	ASSERFSLQRTQY
TRBD1	TRBV28	ASNSGQGPEKLF
TRBD1	TRBV4-1	ASSSTGTGSIDTQY
TRBD2	TRBV12-3/TRBV12-4	ASSSRLAGVKRTDTQY
NA	TRBV4-2	ASSQDPGGRPTSTDTQY
NA	TRBV5-1	ASSLDGDREQF
TRBD2	TRBV7-8	ASSRGGQQETQY
NA	TRBV5-1	ASSLPGTNTEAF
NA	TRBV7-9	ASSPGAIYEQY
NA	TRBV12-3/TRBV12-4	ASSSTQDSVKLF
NA	TRBV20-1	SACPRTTLYQNEQF
NA	TRBV4-2	ASSQDDSHSGANVLT
NA	TRBV5-6	ATRRGWDYGYT
NA	TRBV5-1	ASSLELAYYNEQF
NA	TRBV14	ASSQDAHYNEQF
NA	TRBV4-1	ASSPGRPTGSKNIQY
NA	TRBV7-9	ASSANFGVEQY
NA	TRBV9	VSSVGWGSSYNEQF
TRBD2	TRBV9	ASSVGDRLADEQF
TRBD1	TRBV6-1	ASSDIRDSAWETQY
NA	TRBV5-6	ASSPPLPGRVSSYEQY
NA	TRBV3-1	ASSQGGQLNQETQY
NA	TRBV3-1	ASSQTGEAEAF
TRBD2	TRBV28	ASSPSGDTDTQY
TRBD1	TRBV28	TSSPPGQGAAKTQY
NA	TRBV4-1	ASSQRQFSGEELF
NA	TRBV20-1	SAREALYEQY
NA	TRBV29-1	SVEAYYNEQF
NA	TRBV4-1	ASSQDPTHSYNEQF
NA	TRBV28	ASSLAENIQY
NA	TRBV7-2	ASSRGTGIYEQY
NA	TRBV30	AWSVQGNTQY
NA	TRBV11-2	ASSQGSVVRGIYEQY
NA	TRBV9	ASSVDLRGSYEQY
NA	TRBV3-1	ASSPVWKNSPLH
TRBD1	TRBV5-1	ASSFQDGTVSYNEQF
NA	TRBV9	ASSPTGLGEQY
NA	TRBV6-4	ASSEGHRSGYT
NA	TRBV5-1	ASSLYPRGLDEQY
TRBD1	TRBV27	ASSGTGLGQPQH
TRBD2	TRBV2	ASRERLAGESYNEQF
NA	TRBV27	ASRQYVGDVAKNIQY
TRBD2	TRBV29-1	SVGDFGGTADTQY
TRBD1	TRBV7-8	ASSLPRTGHSGANVLT
NA	TRBV7-9	ASSLEAPGPEQY